A selection of T cell receptor beta chains follows, all from one sample in a study of identifying expanded T cells in peripheral blood. Generated by immunoSEQ multiplex PCR, the TCRdb table keeps only in-frame clones and is missing some. The sample carries 100,000 to 110,000 clones, approximately 89% recorded once. Sample: blood. All receptors come from a person between 18 and 69 years old in good health. The CDR3 runs from the conserved cysteine through the conserved F or W. D genes are given only for firm matches. Not all rows give a size; the values are once, few, many and, for expanded clones, a class.

j_gene: TRBJ2-1; d_gene: TRBD2; v_gene: TRBV4-1; len: 15; abundance: -; CDR3nt: TGCGCCAGCAGCCTCTGGACTAGCGGGGGTAATGAGCAGTTCTTC; CDR3aa: CASSLWTSGGNEQFF
j_gene: TRBJ2-1; d_gene: TRBD1; v_gene: TRBV6-1; len: 15; abundance: -; CDR3nt: TGTGCCAGCAGTGCAACAGGGGGTATTAGCTATGAGCAGTTCTTC; CDR3aa: CASSATGGISYEQFF
j_gene: TRBJ2-5; d_gene: -; v_gene: TRBV18; len: 16; abundance: -; CDR3nt: TGTGCCAGCTCACCAGATCGAGGGTCGGTCGCAGAGACCCAGTACTTC; CDR3aa: CASSPDRGSVAETQYF
j_gene: TRBJ2-3; d_gene: -; v_gene: TRBV7-9; len: 15; abundance: -; CDR3nt: TGTGCCAGCAGCCGAAAGGGAGGGGGGACAGATACGCAGTATTTT; CDR3aa: CASSRKGGGTDTQYF
j_gene: TRBJ1-2; d_gene: TRBD1; v_gene: TRBV9; len: 15; abundance: -; CDR3nt: TGTGCCAGCAGCGCGGGACAGGCGTTTATCTATGGCTACACCTTC; CDR3aa: CASSAGQAFIYGYTF
j_gene: TRBJ1-1; d_gene: -; v_gene: TRBV18; len: 14; abundance: -; CDR3nt: TGTGCCAGCTCCGCATCCGACGGACCCGGCGGGGCTTTCTTT; CDR3aa: CASSASDGPGGAFF
j_gene: TRBJ2-3; d_gene: -; v_gene: TRBV19; len: 15; abundance: -; CDR3nt: TGTGCCAGTAGTACTTCGGACACGACGGGAGATACGCAGTATTTT; CDR3aa: CASSTSDTTGDTQYF
j_gene: TRBJ2-5; d_gene: -; v_gene: TRBV9; len: 14; abundance: -; CDR3nt: TGTGCCAGCAGCGTAGATCTTATCCGAGAGACCCAGTACTTC; CDR3aa: CASSVDLIRETQYF
j_gene: TRBJ2-5; d_gene: -; v_gene: TRBV6-5; len: 11; abundance: -; CDR3nt: TGTGCCAGCAGTTACATGGGGGCCCAGTACTTC; CDR3aa: CASSYMGAQYF
j_gene: TRBJ1-3; d_gene: -; v_gene: TRBV30; len: 14; abundance: -; CDR3nt: TGTGCCTGGAGAGGCAGGAGCTCTGGAAACACCATATATTTT; CDR3aa: CAWRGRSSGNTIYF
j_gene: TRBJ1-2; d_gene: -; v_gene: TRBV30; len: 14; abundance: -; CDR3nt: TGTGCCTGGAGTGTAGGAGGCAGGGGTGGTGGCTACACCTTC; CDR3aa: CAWSVGGRGGGYTF
j_gene: TRBJ2-1; d_gene: -; v_gene: TRBV6-5; len: 12; abundance: few; CDR3nt: TGTGCCAGCAGTTACACCCGGAATGAGCAGTTCTTC; CDR3aa: CASSYTRNEQFF
j_gene: TRBJ1-1; d_gene: -; v_gene: TRBV5-6; len: 12; abundance: -; CDR3nt: TGTGCCAGCAGCTTCCGACAGTCGATAGCTTTCTTT; CDR3aa: CASSFRQSIAFF
j_gene: TRBJ2-7; d_gene: -; v_gene: TRBV11-3; len: 15; abundance: -; CDR3nt: TGTGCCAGCGGGGCCGGGGCTAGCGACTCCTACGAGCAGTACTTC; CDR3aa: CASGAGASDSYEQYF
j_gene: TRBJ2-2; d_gene: TRBD2; v_gene: TRBV5-1; len: 15; abundance: once; CDR3nt: TGCGCCAGCAGACTAGCGGGGGGCAACACCGGGGAGCTGTTTTTT; CDR3aa: CASRLAGGNTGELFF
j_gene: TRBJ1-1; d_gene: -; v_gene: TRBV19; len: 13; abundance: -; CDR3nt: TGTGCCAGTACTCCGGGACACCTGAATGAAGCTTTCTTT; CDR3aa: CASTPGHLNEAFF
j_gene: TRBJ1-3; d_gene: TRBD1; v_gene: TRBV9; len: 16; abundance: -; CDR3nt: TGTGCCAGCAGCGTAGCTCCCGACAGGGTTGGAAACACCATATATTTT; CDR3aa: CASSVAPDRVGNTIYF
j_gene: TRBJ2-2; d_gene: TRBD1; v_gene: TRBV25-1; len: 15; abundance: -; CDR3nt: TGTGCCAGCATGAAGGGGACAGGGTTCGGCGGGGAGCTGTTTTTT; CDR3aa: CASMKGTGFGGELFF